This T cell receptor beta chain emerged from a study of T cell repertoires in ileal Crohn's disease. Specified time point: inflamed ileum from the surgical specimen. Included were adult ileal or ileocolonic Crohn's patients indicated for ileocolonic resection. The protocol was immunoSEQ multiplex PCR, while the TCRdb copy is restricted to in-frame clones and leaves out a portion. The table lists some 5,000 clones, more than 75% of them singletons. This TCR derives from an adult with Crohn's disease. Sample: ileal tissue.

For the CDR3, the DNA is TGTGCCTGGAGCCGGGGCATAAAGAACACTGAAGCTTTCTTT. Translating gives CAWSRGIKNTEAFF. V gene TRBV30 combines with J gene TRBJ1-1; a weak D match, TRBD1 (5 bases). V lost 3 bases, J lost 1 base, and 12 bases lay in between. CDR1 is GTSNPN, CDR2 SVGIG, per germline (reference sequence). The CDR3 length is 14 residues. Variable domain in full (rest from reference TRBV30 and TRBJ1-1): SQTIHQWPATLVQPVGSPLSLECTVEGTSNPNLYWYRQAAGRGLQLLFYSVGIGQISSEVPQNLSASRPQDRQFILSSKKLLLSDSGFYLCAWSRGIKNTEAFFGQGTRLTVV.